The rows below give T cell receptor beta chains drawn from one sample of a study of T cell responses to AZD1222 COVID-19 vaccine. Sequencing used immunoSEQ multiplex PCR; TCRdb keeps in-frame clones, though not all of them. The sample holds 200,000 or so clones, over 70% seen once. The starting material was peripheral blood, obtained on day 0 of MenACWY control vaccination. The receptors stem from an adult in good health. Each CDR3 is given with its conserved first and last residue. A D gene is named only where the DNA matches it firmly.

v_gene	d_gene	j_gene	CDR3aa	CDR3nt
TRBV10-3	TRBD2	TRBJ2-6	CATSTSGGPSGANVLTF	TGTGCCACTTCGACTAGCGGGGGACCCTCTGGGGCCAACGTCCTGACTTTC
TRBV28	TRBD1	TRBJ1-1	CASSFGLGTGRTEAFF	TGTGCCAGCAGTTTCGGCCTCGGGACAGGGCGTACTGAAGCTTTCTTT
TRBV6-5	.	TRBJ2-1	CASSSGESYNEQFF	TGTGCCAGCAGTTCGGGAGAGTCCTACAATGAGCAGTTCTTC
TRBV19	.	TRBJ1-5	CASSKARVRTRNQPQHF	TGTGCCAGTAGTAAGGCTCGGGTAAGAACGCGCAATCAGCCCCAGCATTTT
TRBV28	.	TRBJ1-2	CASSLDGSGYGYTF	TGTGCCAGCAGTTTAGATGGAAGTGGCTATGGCTACACCTTC
TRBV15	.	TRBJ2-5	CATSRGTATQETQYF	TGTGCCACCAGCAGAGGGACGGCGACACAAGAGACCCAGTACTTC
TRBV4-2	.	TRBJ2-7	CASSQGVIGPSSYEQYF	TGTGCCAGCAGCCAAGGGGTGATAGGCCCTAGCTCCTACGAGCAGTACTTC
TRBV19	.	TRBJ2-5	CASSQEGPQETQYF	TGTGCCAGTAGTCAAGAAGGGCCCCAAGAGACCCAGTACTTC
TRBV19	TRBD2	TRBJ2-7	CATRTSGTYEQYF	TGTGCCACTCGGACTAGCGGAACCTACGAGCAGTACTTC
TRBV2	TRBD2	TRBJ2-1	CASRKTSGGNNEQFF	TGTGCCAGCAGAAAGACTAGCGGGGGTAACAATGAGCAGTTCTTC
TRBV7-9	.	TRBJ1-1	CASSLVGNQEAFF	TGTGCCAGCAGCTTAGTTGGCAACCAAGAAGCTTTCTTT
TRBV30	.	TRBJ1-1	CAWRQGTTEAFF	TGTGCCTGGAGGCAGGGGACCACTGAAGCTTTCTTT